This is a list of T cell receptor beta chains from one sample in a study of T-cell reconstitution after alpha-beta-depleted transplantation in children. TCRdb redid the calling of the PCR reads with MiXCR, one entry per CDR3 protein. The sample holds some 300,000 distinct CDR3 sequences; 6.5% to 9% are singletons and the top ten take approximately 9%. Sequences were derived from peripheral blood, sampled 360 days after TCRalphabeta/CD19-depleted stem cell transplant. These receptor sequences come from a female patient aged 2 to 10 who had a stem cell transplant for Fanconi anemia, so the T cells may come from the graft donor. Both conserved end residues are part of each CDR3. D genes are given only for firm matches. Only some rows state a clone size, as once, few, many or a class for expanded clones.

d_gene	j_gene	abundance	v_gene	CDR3aa	CDR3nt
.	TRBJ1-2	few	TRBV24-1	CATSETGHIYGYTF	TGTGCCACCAGTGAAACAGGACACATATATGGCTACACCTTC
TRBD1	TRBJ1-1	few	TRBV5-1	CASSWTTGVNTEAFF	TGCGCCAGCAGCTGGACTACAGGGGTGAACACTGAAGCTTTCTTT
.	TRBJ1-3	many	TRBV4-1	CASSQLETGRITIYF	TGCGCCAGCAGCCAACTCGAGACAGGCCGAATCACCATATATTTT
.	TRBJ2-7	.	TRBV3-1	CASSPGGWTYEQYF	TGTGCCAGCAGCCCTGGTGGGTGGACCTACGAGCAGTACTTC
.	TRBJ1-2	few	TRBV6-2/TRBV6-3	CASSWTLTANYGYTF	TGTGCCAGCAGCTGGACCTTGACAGCAAACTATGGCTACACCTTC
.	TRBJ2-6	many	TRBV11-1	CASSLAWNAISGANVLTF	TGTGCCAGCAGCTTAGCCTGGAATGCGATCTCTGGGGCCAACGTCCTGACTTTC
TRBD1	TRBJ2-7	.	TRBV20-1	CSARDPRQGAKYEQYF	TGCAGTGCTAGAGATCCCAGACAGGGGGCCAAGTACGAGCAGTACTTC
.	TRBJ2-5	many	TRBV12-3/TRBV12-4	CASKGVGQETQYF	TGTGCCAGCAAGGGGGTGGGTCAAGAGACCCAGTACTTC
.	TRBJ2-2	many	TRBV12-3/TRBV12-4	CASSYTRYTGELFF	TGTGCCAGCAGTTATACTCGATACACCGGGGAGCTGTTTTTT
TRBD2	TRBJ2-3	many	TRBV24-1	CATSDLRTSLGDTQYF	TGTGCCACCAGTGATTTGAGGACTAGCCTTGGAGATACGCAGTATTTT
.	TRBJ1-3	many	TRBV7-9	CASSLTGRDTIYF	TGTGCCAGCAGCCTTACAGGGAGGGACACCATATATTTT
TRBD1	TRBJ2-3	many	TRBV9	CASSAQDRGPMDTQYF	TGTGCCAGCAGCGCCCAAGACAGGGGACCTATGGATACGCAGTATTTT
TRBD1	TRBJ2-3	.	TRBV13	CASSPTGIMTDTQYF	TGTGCCAGCAGCCCGACAGGGATAATGACAGATACGCAGTATTTT
.	TRBJ2-7	many	TRBV10-2	CASRLGASSYEQYF	TGCGCCAGCAGGCTCGGGGCGAGCTCCTACGAGCAGTACTTC
.	TRBJ2-7	many	TRBV6-1	CASSEGYTSYEQYF	TGTGCCAGCAGTGAAGGGTACACGAGCTACGAGCAGTACTTC
TRBD1	TRBJ1-5	many	TRBV4-2	CASSRDRNSNQPQHF	TGTGCCAGCAGCCGGGACAGGAATAGCAATCAGCCCCAGCATTTT
TRBD1	TRBJ2-3	.	TRBV19	CATSRWTGVTDTQYF	TGTGCCACCTCGAGATGGACAGGGGTCACAGATACGCAGTATTTT
TRBD1	TRBJ2-1	many	TRBV6-1	CASRPQGAVNEQFF	TGTGCCAGCAGACCCCAGGGGGCAGTCAATGAGCAGTTCTTC
TRBD1	TRBJ2-3	.	TRBV29-1	CSAGKGAGTDTQYF	TGCAGCGCCGGGAAGGGGGCGGGCACAGATACGCAGTATTTT
.	TRBJ2-3	few	TRBV9	CASSPGGQGANTQYF	TGTGCCAGCAGCCCGGGAGGTCAGGGGGCCAATACGCAGTATTTT
TRBD1	TRBJ1-3	many	TRBV11-2	CASSKSTGGGLIGNTIYF	TGTGCCAGCAGCAAAAGCACAGGGGGCGGACTAATTGGAAACACCATATATTTT
TRBD2	TRBJ2-7	.	TRBV7-2	CASSPGLAALYEQYF	TGTGCCAGCTCCCCCGGACTAGCGGCCCTCTACGAGCAGTACTTC
.	TRBJ2-5	many	TRBV10-2	CASSESGETQYF	TGCGCCAGCAGTGAGTCTGGTGAGACCCAGTACTTC
TRBD2	TRBJ2-1	many	TRBV29-1	CSVDGGGVPPQFF	TGCAGCGTTGATGGGGGGGGTGTACCTCCGCAGTTCTTC
.	TRBJ2-1	many	TRBV7-9	CASSEGFYNEQFF	TGTGCCAGCAGCGAGGGATTTTACAATGAGCAGTTCTTC
.	TRBJ1-6	many	TRBV20-1	CSAGQMSSYNSPLHF	TGCAGTGCTGGACAGATGAGCTCCTATAATTCACCCCTCCACTTT
.	TRBJ1-2	many	TRBV12-3/TRBV12-4	CASSLDWGRGYTF	TGTGCCAGCAGTTTAGACTGGGGTCGGGGCTACACCTTC
.	TRBJ2-3	many	TRBV12-3/TRBV12-4	CASSSWGSTDTQYF	TGTGCCAGCAGTTCGTGGGGTTCAACAGATACGCAGTATTTT
.	TRBJ2-6	many	TRBV11-2	CASSFYRGSSGANVLTF	TGTGCCAGCAGCTTTTACAGAGGGTCCTCTGGGGCCAACGTCCTGACTTTC
.	TRBJ2-2	many	TRBV7-7	CASSSGSWGGELFF	TGTGCTAGCAGCTCCGGGTCCTGGGGCGGGGAGCTGTTTTTT
.	TRBJ2-7	many	TRBV20-1	CSVDFVDSYEQYF	TGCAGTGTCGATTTTGTGGACTCCTACGAGCAGTACTTC
TRBD2	TRBJ2-1	many	TRBV3-1	CASSQEGGGARNEQFF	TGTGCCAGCAGCCAGGAGGGCGGGGGGGCTCGCAATGAGCAGTTCTTC
TRBD2	TRBJ2-3	many	TRBV6-1	CASSQFASGASTDTQYF	TGTGCCAGCAGTCAATTCGCTAGCGGGGCTAGCACAGATACGCAGTATTTT
TRBD1	TRBJ2-3	many	TRBV10-3	CAISGDRLLNTQYF	TGTGCCATCAGTGGGGACAGGCTCCTAAATACGCAGTATTTT
.	TRBJ1-5	once	TRBV6-1	CASSETGSGDRPQHF	TGTGCCAGCAGTGAAACGGGATCCGGGGATAGGCCCCAGCATTTT
TRBD2	TRBJ2-7	many	TRBV18	CASSQLAGEEEQYF	TGTGCCAGCTCACAGCTAGCGGGAGAGGAGGAGCAGTACTTC
.	TRBJ1-3	many	TRBV20-1	CSASPLALSGNTIYF	TGCAGTGCTAGCCCCTTGGCTTTGTCTGGAAACACCATATATTTT
.	TRBJ1-1	many	TRBV5-1	CASSLEVQGPTEAFF	TGCGCCAGCAGCTTGGAGGTGCAGGGGCCCACTGAAGCTTTCTTT
.	TRBJ1-3	many	TRBV20-1	CSATRAQGNTIYF	TGCAGTGCTACCCGAGCCCAGGGAAACACCATATATTTT
.	TRBJ2-2	many	TRBV7-8	CASSLVLGRNTGELFF	TGTGCCAGCAGCTTAGTGCTAGGGCGGAACACCGGGGAGCTGTTTTTT
.	TRBJ2-7	.	TRBV20-1	CSASGHGEDYEQYF	TGCAGTGCTAGCGGTCACGGCGAAGACTACGAGCAGTACTTC
TRBD1	TRBJ1-3	few	TRBV18	CASSPRDSHARNTIYF	TGTGCCAGCTCACCTAGGGACAGTCACGCGAGGAACACCATATATTTT
TRBD2	TRBJ2-1	many	TRBV4-2	CASSPFSSGSWYNEQFF	TGTGCCAGCAGCCCATTTTCTAGCGGGAGTTGGTACAATGAGCAGTTCTTC
TRBD2	TRBJ2-5	.	TRBV3-1	CASSQVPGTSGREAQYF	TGTGCCAGCAGCCAAGTACCCGGGACTAGCGGGAGAGAGGCCCAGTACTTC